These 16 T cell receptor beta chains came from one sample sequenced in a study of tumor and adjacent non-tumor tissue in lung cancer. This sample's RNA came from whole unsorted tissue. TCRbeta libraries were built with three rounds of nested PCR, modified from ARM-PCR. TCRdb reprocessed the multiplex PCR reads via MiXCR and lists one record per CDR3 protein. The table has 120,000 or so distinct CDR3 sequences, about 66% seen once; the top ten hold roughly 13%. The sequenced sample was lung tumor tissue. These receptors came from a man in his thirties or forties with non-small cell lung cancer.

Many counts were recorded for this clonotype. The rearrangement uses TRBV29-1 and TRBJ2-6; D remains unclear. Trimming stripped 4 bases from V and 0 bases from J, with 4 bases between. Looked up from germline, CDR1 is SQVTM and CDR2 is ANQGSEA. This CDR3 spans 13 amino acids. The CDR3 nucleotides read TGCAGCGTTGCGGGCTCTGGGGCCAACGTCCTGACTTTC. This codes for CSVAGSGANVLTF.

This clonotype occurred many times. The chain joins TRBV6-5 to TRBJ1-5; D is undetermined. The CDR3 contains 14 residues. The V end lost 0 bases, the J end lost 1 base, and 4 bases lay between the germline ends. Germline CDR1 is MNHEY and CDR2 is SVGAGI. The CDR3 sequence: CASSYSGSNQPQHF. The CDR3 coding sequence is TGTGCCAGCAGTTACTCTGGGAGCAATCAGCCCCAGCATTTT.

Of note for this clonotype: Germline and junction disagree at one end, which may indicate a read error. This chain links TRBV11-2 with TRBJ2-1, with D possibly being TRBD2 (5 bases). Germline V gene sequence: CDR1 SGHAT, CDR2 FQNNGV. There are 16 residues in the CDR3. The CDR3 DNA follows: TGTGCAAGCAGTTATACCGTAAGCGAGGGCTACAATGAACAGTTCTTC. Translating it yields CASSYTVSEGYNEQFF.

At least ten counts were recorded for this clonotype. This chain joins TRBV13 and TRBJ2-7; tentatively, D is TRBD1 (5 bases). Trimming took off 5 bases at V and 4 bases at J, with 9 bases between the two ends. CDR1 is PRHDT, CDR2 FYEKMQ, per germline (reference sequence). CDR3 length equals 12 residues. The DNA of the CDR3 is TGTGCCAGCAGCCCCCAGGGTTACGAGCAGTACTTC. Residues: CASSPQGYEQYF.

This clonotype was recorded once. At one boundary the junction diverges from the germline segment, which might be a read error. The rearrangement links TRBV13 to TRBJ2-7, with D possibly being TRBD1 (6 bases). Germline CDR1 PRHDT, CDR2 FYEKMQ (reference sequence). CDR3 length: 16 amino acids. The CDR3 DNA follows: TGTGCCGGCAGCTTAGGTCCCCCAGGGGCAGCCGACAAGCAGTACTTC. Translation: CAGSLGPPGAADKQYF. The full variable domain, its missing parts supplied by reference TRBV13 and TRBJ2-7, is AAGVIQSPRHLIKEKRETATLKCYPIPRHDTVYWYQQGPGQDPQFLISFYEKMQSDKGSIPDRFSAQQFSDYHSELNMSSLELGDSALYFCAGSLGPPGAADKQYFGPGTRLTVT.

CDR3 residues: CTNRPPTSTYNEQFF. The DNA for the CDR3 is TGTACCAACAGGCCACCGACTAGCACTTACAATGAGCAGTTCTTC. The chain is built from TRBV11-2 and TRBJ2-1; 7 bases agree with TRBD2. The CDR3 length is 15 residues. CDR1 is SGHAT and CDR2 is FQNNGV in the germline V gene.

On this clonotype: Its ends do not fully match the called genes, so a read error is possible. The J gene is TRBJ1-6, the V gene TRBV10-3; unclear D gene. Germline CDR1 ENHRY, CDR2 SYGVKD. The CDR3 has 15 amino acids. The CDR3 reads CAISVSTDYNSRLHF. In DNA form, the CDR3 reads TGTGCTATCAGTGTTAGTACAGACTATAATTCACGCCTCCACTTT.

V usage is TRBV25-1 and J usage is TRBJ2-7; D gene unclear. This CDR3 region has 12 residues. CDR1 and CDR2 (germline): MGHDK, SYGVNS. V was clipped by 8 bases and J by 2 bases, with 10 bases between them. The CDR3: CASGAGAYEQYF. The CDR3 nucleotides are TGTGCCAGCGGTGCTGGGGCCTACGAGCAGTACTTC.

This clonotype was recorded at least ten times. The chain has TRBV20-1 and TRBJ2-7; 12 nucleotides align to TRBD1. Trimming cost V 5 bases and J 6 bases; bases outside gene matches: 8. Germline CDR1 is DFQATT and CDR2 is SNEGSKA (reference sequence). The CDR3 contains 14 residues. The CDR3 here is CSAPPGQGAGEQYF. DNA for the CDR3: TGCAGTGCTCCTCCGGGACAGGGGGCGGGCGAGCAGTACTTC.

A remark on this clonotype: It may be a read error: a sequence one base away is much more abundant. The CDR3 sequence: CAISEDSGAGTQYF. The DNA for the CDR3 is TGTGCCATCAGTGAGGATTCAGGGGCAGGTACGCAGTATTTT. The chain is built from TRBV10-3 and TRBJ2-3, with D tentatively TRBD1 (6 bases). Germline loops: CDR1 ENHRY, CDR2 SYGVKD. Trimming pared 2 bases from V and 8 bases from J, leaving 14 bases between. CDR3 length: 14 amino acids.

This clonotype was found many times. The rearrangement links TRBV4-3 to TRBJ2-5, with TRBD2 matching 9 bases. Germline V gene data show CDR1 as LGHNA and CDR2 as YSLEER. Trimming at V came to 0 bases and at J to 2 bases, leaving 13 bases not matched to a gene. This CDR3 contains 19 residues. The CDR3 protein is CASSQERSQGLAGQETQYF. Here the CDR3 DNA reads TGCGCCAGCAGCCAAGAAAGGAGCCAGGGCCTAGCGGGGCAAGAGACCCAGTACTTC.

Note on this clonotype: The conserved phenylalanine or tryptophan is not found at the CDR3 terminus, so this likely reflects a read error. The chain carries TRBV28 and TRBJ1-5; 10 bases are a match to TRBD1. CDR3 size: 14 residues. Germline lookup yields CDR1 MDHEN and CDR2 SYDVKM. Losses at the gene ends were 5 bases for V and 7 bases for J; bases not matched to a gene: 5. This chain's CDR3 is CASSLTGGWQPQHL. The DNA for the CDR3 is TGTGCCAGCAGTCTGACAGGGGGCTGGCAGCCCCAGCATCTT.

This clonotype was picked up many times. The rearrangement links TRBV11-3 to TRBJ2-1; TRBD2 is a possible D gene (6 bases). The CDR3 totals 15 residues. Deletions cut 4 bases from V and 7 bases from J, with 17 bases between. CDR1 is SGHNT, CDR2 YENEEA, per germline. The CDR3 loop reads CASSSSGFRENEQFF. For the CDR3, the DNA is TGTGCCAGCAGCTCCTCAGGGTTCCGGGAGAATGAGCAGTTCTTC. Supplemented by reference TRBV11-3 and TRBJ2-1, the full variable domain reads EAGVVQSPRYKIIEKKQPVAFWCNPISGHNTLYWYLQNLGQGPELLIRYENEEAVDDSQLPKDRFSAERLKGVDSTLKIQPAELGDSAVYLCASSSSGFRENEQFFGPGTRLTVL.

This clonotype occurred a few times. The chain employs TRBV30 and TRBJ2-5; 11 nucleotides line up with TRBD1. V lost 2 bases, J lost 5 bases, and 7 bases stayed unmatched. The CDR3 totals 15 residues. Germline CDR1 reads GTSNPN; CDR2 reads SVGIG (reference sequence). The DNA for the CDR3 is TGTGCCTGGAGTAGGGGGACAGGGGGATATGAGACCCAGTACTTC. It translates to CAWSRGTGGYETQYF. The full variable domain, with the rest looked up from reference TRBV30 and TRBJ2-5, is SQTIHQWPATLVQPVGSPLSLECTVEGTSNPNLYWYRQAAGRGLQLLFYSVGIGQISSEVPQNLSASRPQDRQFILSSKKLLLSDSGFYLCAWSRGTGGYETQYFGPGTRLLVL.

This clonotype has a handful of counts. The junction departs from the called germline gene at one end, perhaps through a read error. This chain uses TRBV4-3 with TRBJ2-7; D gene unclear. This CDR3 is built from 14 residues. Germline V gene data show CDR1 as LGHNA and CDR2 as YSLEER. CDR3 nucleotides: TGCGCCAGCAGTCAAGATGTGAGCTCCTACGAGCAGTACTTC. Its protein product is CASSQDVSSYEQYF.

Note on this clonotype: One junction end disagrees with the germline gene, perhaps due to a read error. The rearrangement links TRBV11-3 to TRBJ2-1, with a weak D call TRBD2 (7 bases). Per germline, CDR1 SGHNT and CDR2 YENEEA. This CDR3 is 13 amino acids long. CDR3 sequence: CAGSLGGVNEQFF. The CDR3 coding sequence is TGTGCCGGCAGCTTAGGGGGGGTCAATGAACAGTTCTTC.